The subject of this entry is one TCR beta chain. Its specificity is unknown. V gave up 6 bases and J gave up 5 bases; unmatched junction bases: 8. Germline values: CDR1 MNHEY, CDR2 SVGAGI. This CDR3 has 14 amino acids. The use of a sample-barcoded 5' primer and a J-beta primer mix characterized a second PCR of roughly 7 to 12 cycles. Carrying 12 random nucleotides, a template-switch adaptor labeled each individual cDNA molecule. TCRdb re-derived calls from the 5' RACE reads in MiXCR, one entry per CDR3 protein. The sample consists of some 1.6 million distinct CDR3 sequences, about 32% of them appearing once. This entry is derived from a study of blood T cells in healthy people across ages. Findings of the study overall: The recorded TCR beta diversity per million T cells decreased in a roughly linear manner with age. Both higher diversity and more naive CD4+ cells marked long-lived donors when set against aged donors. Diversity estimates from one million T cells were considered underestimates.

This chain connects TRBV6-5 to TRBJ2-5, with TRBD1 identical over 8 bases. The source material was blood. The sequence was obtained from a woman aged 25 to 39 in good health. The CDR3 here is CASRAGTGGETQYF. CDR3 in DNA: TGTGCCAGCAGGGCCGGGACAGGAGGCGAGACCCAGTACTTC.